These 16 T cell receptor beta chains originate from one sample sequenced in a study of graft-versus-host responses after intestinal transplantation. Assay used: immunoSEQ multiplex PCR; TCRdb lists only in-frame clones, some missing. The table records about 39,000 clones, just over 90% of them present only once. Sequences were derived from PBMCs, sampled around 730 days after intestinal transplantation. All receptors come from a human patient who received an intestinal transplant, so some T cells may come from the graft donor.

The chain couples TRBV7-9 to TRBJ1-3; D gene unclear. Germline CDR1 and CDR2: SEHNR and FQNEAQ (reference sequence). The V end was cut by 3 bases, the J end by 1 base, with 10 bases between. The CDR3 length is 15 residues. The CDR3 coding sequence is TGTGCCAGCAGCTTTGGGAGTTCTTCTGGAAACACCATATATTTT. Amino acid sequence: CASSFGSSSGNTIYF. Supplemented by reference TRBV7-9 and TRBJ1-3, the full variable domain reads DTGVSQNPRHKITKRGQNVTFRCDPISEHNRLYWYRQTLGQGPEFLTYFQNEAQLEKSRLLSDRFSAERPKGSFSTLEIQRTEQGDSAMYLCASSFGSSSGNTIYFGEGSWLTVV.

The gene calls are TRBV6-6 and TRBJ2-7, with 8 bases aligning to TRBD1. CDR1 MNHNY and CDR2 SVGAGI come from the germline V gene (reference sequence). With V trimmed by 0 bases and J by 2 bases, 3 bases remained unmatched. CDR3 size: 15 residues. The CDR3 DNA is TGTGCCAGCAGTTACTCTGGGACAGGACCCTACGAGCAGTACTTC. Its protein product is CASSYSGTGPYEQYF.

The chain couples TRBV7-2 to TRBJ2-5; the D gene is possibly TRBD2 (6 bases). The CDR3 contains 16 residues. CDR1 is SGHTA, CDR2 FQGNSA, per germline. Trimming stripped 5 bases from V and 5 bases from J, with 21 bases between. The CDR3 region is CASSLGGSGVLETQYF. CDR3 nucleotide sequence: TGTGCCAGCAGCCTAGGCGGTAGCGGTGTTTTGGAGACCCAGTACTTC.

The chain couples TRBV14 to TRBJ1-1; D is unclear. Germline assignment: CDR1 SGHDN and CDR2 FVKESK. The CDR3 length is 14 residues. Trimming removed 3 bases from V and 0 bases from J, with 8 bases in between. Written as DNA, the CDR3 is TGTGCCAGCAGCCAGAGGGTAATGAACACTGAAGCTTTCTTT. Protein: CASSQRVMNTEAFF.

This chain uses TRBV7-2 with TRBJ2-7; 7 bases line up with TRBD2. Germline CDR1 and CDR2: SGHTA and FQGNSA. The CDR3 totals 16 residues. After removal of 1 base from V and 2 bases from J, the junction contained 8 bases not matched to a gene. For the CDR3, the DNA is TGTGCCAGCAGCTTAGAGGTAGGGCTAGCGGCCTACGAGCAGTACTTC. Translating it yields CASSLEVGLAAYEQYF.

This clone was observed once. The V and J genes are TRBV6-6 and TRBJ2-2; no clear D gene. The CDR3 covers 11 residues. The germline V gene has CDR1 MNHNY and CDR2 SVGAGI (reference sequence). Trimming cost V 4 bases and J 7 bases, with 4 bases left between them. CDR3 in DNA: TGTGCCAGCAGTTGGGGCGGGGAGCTGTTTTTT. This gives the protein CASSWGGELFF.

This rearrangement joins TRBV7-3 to TRBJ2-7, with D possibly matching TRBD2 (7 bases). Germline CDR1 reads SGHTA; CDR2 reads FQGTGA. V was cut by 5 bases and J by 3 bases, with 17 bases left in between. The CDR3 spans 15 residues. CDR3 nucleotide sequence: TGTGCCAGCAGCCTAGAGGGAGGGGGGAACTACGAGCAGTACTTC. This gives the protein CASSLEGGGNYEQYF.

The V gene is TRBV2, the J gene TRBJ2-3, with TRBD2 identical over 12 bases. With V trimmed by 7 bases and J by 5 bases, 7 bases remained unmatched. CDR1 SNHLY and CDR2 FYNNEI come from the germline V gene. The CDR3 contains 15 residues. The CDR3 nucleotides read TGTGCCAGCAATCGACTAGCGGGAGAGGTAGATACGCAGTATTTT. Its translation is CASNRLAGEVDTQYF.

The rearrangement uses TRBV5-6 and TRBJ2-3; D may be TRBD1 or TRBD2 (5 bases each). Germline lookup yields CDR1 SGHDT and CDR2 YYEEEE. V shed 2 bases and J shed 0 bases, with 22 bases lying between them. This CDR3 contains 19 residues. The CDR3 here is CASSFRYGAWTNSTDTQYF. CDR3 DNA: TGTGCCAGCAGCTTCAGGTACGGGGCTTGGACAAATAGCACAGATACGCAGTATTTT.

The V and J genes are TRBV5-1 and TRBJ1-1; possibly TRBD1 for D (6 bases). Per germline, CDR1 SGHRS and CDR2 YFSETQ. The CDR3 runs 14 residues. V shed 0 bases and J shed 7 bases, with 13 bases lying between them. The CDR3 loop reads CASSLDREKNEAFF. Here the CDR3 DNA reads TGCGCCAGCAGCTTGGACAGGGAAAAGAATGAAGCTTTCTTT.

The chain couples TRBV13 to TRBJ2-5; 8 bases line up with TRBD2. Per the germline V gene, CDR1 is PRHDT and CDR2 is FYEKMQ (reference sequence). The CDR3 is 18 residues long. Trimming took 5 bases from V and 5 from J; bases not matched to a gene: 19. CDR3 protein: CASSLYLAGPSGVETQYF. DNA for the CDR3: TGTGCCAGCAGCCTATACCTAGCGGGTCCCTCGGGTGTCGAGACCCAGTACTTC.

This sequence joins TRBV5-1 and TRBJ2-7, with D possibly TRBD2 on 5 matching bases. The CDR3 covers 16 residues. V gave up 3 bases and J gave up 2 bases, with 18 bases separating them. Germline V gene data show CDR1 as SGHRS and CDR2 as YFSETQ. Here the CDR3 DNA reads TGCGCCAGCAGCTCCTTGCGGGCAGACACCACCTACGAGCAGTACTTC. Its protein is CASSSLRADTTYEQYF.

V gene TRBV4-1 combines with J gene TRBJ2-4, with D possibly being TRBD1 (6 bases). Trimming stripped 0 bases from V and 4 bases from J, with 13 bases between. CDR1 MGHRA and CDR2 YSYEKL come from the germline V gene. The CDR3 contains 16 residues. CDR3 nucleotide sequence: TGCGCCAGCAGCCAAGAGGATCGGACAGTAAAAAACATTCAGTACTTC. The encoded protein is CASSQEDRTVKNIQYF.

V gene TRBV2 combines with J gene TRBJ2-7; TRBD2 matches at 7 bases. Germline CDR1 is SNHLY and CDR2 is FYNNEI. Trimming removed 0 bases from V and 9 bases from J; junction bases left unmatched: 11. CDR3 length equals 15 residues. CDR3 DNA: TGTGCCAGCAGTGAAGCACGGGGGGTACCTACGATGCAGTACTTC. This sequence encodes CASSEARGVPTMQYF.

V usage is TRBV6-5 and J usage is TRBJ1-2; D gene ambiguous. The germline CDR1 and CDR2 sequences are MNHEY and SVGAGI. V lost 2 bases, J lost 8 bases, and 15 bases lay in between. The length of the CDR3 is 14 residues. CDR3 region: CASSYVRGGGGYTF. In nucleotides, the CDR3 is TGTGCCAGCAGTTACGTCCGGGGAGGAGGCGGCTACACCTTC.

The V call is TRBV15, the J call TRBJ2-5; TRBD2 agrees at 10 bases. The closer fit of TRBJ2-7 to the DNA end suggests the J call may be wrong. This CDR3 is 16 amino acids long. Germline V gene lookup returns CDR1 LNHNV and CDR2 YYDKDF (reference sequence). The CDR3 loop is CATSRGASGGLNEQYF. CDR3 sequence (DNA): TGTGCCACCAGCAGAGGGGCTAGCGGGGGTCTAAACGAGCAGTACTTC.